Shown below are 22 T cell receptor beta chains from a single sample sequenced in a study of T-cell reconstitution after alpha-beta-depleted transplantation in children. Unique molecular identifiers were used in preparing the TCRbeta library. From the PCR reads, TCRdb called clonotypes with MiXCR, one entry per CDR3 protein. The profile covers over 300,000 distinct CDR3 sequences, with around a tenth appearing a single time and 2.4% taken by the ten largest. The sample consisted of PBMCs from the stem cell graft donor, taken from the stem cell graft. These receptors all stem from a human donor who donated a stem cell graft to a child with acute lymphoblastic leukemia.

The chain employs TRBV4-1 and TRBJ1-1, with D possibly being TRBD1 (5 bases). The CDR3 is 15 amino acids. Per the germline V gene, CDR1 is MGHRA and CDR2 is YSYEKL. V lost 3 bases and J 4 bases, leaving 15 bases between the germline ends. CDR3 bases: TGCGCCAGCAGCCAGGCGCCCAGGGACGGCACTGAAGCTTTCTTT. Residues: CASSQAPRDGTEAFF.

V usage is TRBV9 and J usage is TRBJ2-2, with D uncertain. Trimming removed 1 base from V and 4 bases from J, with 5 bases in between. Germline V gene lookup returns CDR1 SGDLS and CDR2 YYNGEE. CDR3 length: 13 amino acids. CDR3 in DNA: TGTGCCAGCAGCGTATCCGCCACCGGGGAGCTGTTTTTT. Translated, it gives CASSVSATGELFF. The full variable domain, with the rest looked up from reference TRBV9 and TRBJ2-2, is DSGVTQTPKHLITATGQRVTLRCSPRSGDLSVYWYQQSLDQGLQFLIQYYNGEERAKGNILERFSAQQFPDLHSELNLSSLELGDSALYFCASSVSATGELFFGEGSRLTVL.

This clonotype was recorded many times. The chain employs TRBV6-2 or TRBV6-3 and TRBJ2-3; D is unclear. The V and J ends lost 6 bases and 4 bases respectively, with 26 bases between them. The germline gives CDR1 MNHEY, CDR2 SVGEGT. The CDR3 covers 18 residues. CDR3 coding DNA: TGTGCCAGCAGACCCACTTTCCGTGTGGGGATTCATCCAGATACGCAGTATTTT. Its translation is CASRPTFRVGIHPDTQYF.

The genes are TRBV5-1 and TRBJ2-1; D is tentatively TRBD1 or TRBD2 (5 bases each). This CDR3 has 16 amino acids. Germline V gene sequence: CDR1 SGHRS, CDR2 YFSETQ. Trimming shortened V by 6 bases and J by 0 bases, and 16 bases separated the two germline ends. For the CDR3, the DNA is TGCGCCAGCAACCCCGGGTCAGGGAGCTCCTACAATGAGCAGTTCTTC. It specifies CASNPGSGSSYNEQFF.

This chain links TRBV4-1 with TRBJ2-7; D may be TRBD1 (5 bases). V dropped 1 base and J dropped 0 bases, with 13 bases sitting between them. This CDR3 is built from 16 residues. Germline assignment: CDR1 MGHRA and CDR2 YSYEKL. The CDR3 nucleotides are TGCGCCAGCAGCCAAGGCTCAGGGCATAACTCCTACGAGCAGTACTTC. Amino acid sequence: CASSQGSGHNSYEQYF.

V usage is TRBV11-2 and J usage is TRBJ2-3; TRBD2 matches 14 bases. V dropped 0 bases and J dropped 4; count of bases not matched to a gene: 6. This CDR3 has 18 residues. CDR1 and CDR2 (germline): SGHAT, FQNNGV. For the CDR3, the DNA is TGTGCCAGCAGCTTAGACCGACTAGCGGGAGGGCCCTCAGATACGCAGTATTTT. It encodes CASSLDRLAGGPSDTQYF.

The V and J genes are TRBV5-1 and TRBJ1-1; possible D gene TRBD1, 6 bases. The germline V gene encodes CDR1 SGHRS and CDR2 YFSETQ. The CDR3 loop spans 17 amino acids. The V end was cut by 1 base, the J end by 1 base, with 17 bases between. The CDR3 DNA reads TGCGCCAGCAGCTTGAACGTCTTGGGGGCAGGGAACACTGAAGCTTTCTTT. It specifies CASSLNVLGAGNTEAFF. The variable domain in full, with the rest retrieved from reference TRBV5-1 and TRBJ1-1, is KAGVTQTPRYLIKTRGQQVTLSCSPISGHRSVSWYQQTPGQGLQFLFEYFSETQRNKGNFPGRFSGRQFSNSRSEMNVSTLELGDSALYLCASSLNVLGAGNTEAFFGQGTRLTVV.

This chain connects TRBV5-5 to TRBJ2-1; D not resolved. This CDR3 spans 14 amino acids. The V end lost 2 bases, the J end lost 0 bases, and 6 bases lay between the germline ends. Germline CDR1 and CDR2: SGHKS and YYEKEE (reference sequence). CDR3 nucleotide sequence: TGTGCCAGCAGCTTCTACAGCTCCTACAATGAGCAGTTCTTC. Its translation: CASSFYSSYNEQFF.

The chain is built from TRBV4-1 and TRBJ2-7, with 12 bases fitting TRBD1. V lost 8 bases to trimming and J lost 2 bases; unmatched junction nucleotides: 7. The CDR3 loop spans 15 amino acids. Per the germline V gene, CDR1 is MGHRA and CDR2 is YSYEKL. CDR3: CASSKGQGAPYEQYF. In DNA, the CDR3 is TGCGCCAGCTCAAAGGGACAGGGGGCTCCCTACGAGCAGTACTTC.

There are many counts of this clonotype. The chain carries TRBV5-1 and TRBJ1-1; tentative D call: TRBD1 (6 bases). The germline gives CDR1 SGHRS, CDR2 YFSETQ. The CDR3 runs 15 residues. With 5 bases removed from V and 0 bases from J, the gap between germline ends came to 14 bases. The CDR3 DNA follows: TGCGCCAGCAGACTCAGGGGAGATATGAACACTGAAGCTTTCTTT. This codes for CASRLRGDMNTEAFF.

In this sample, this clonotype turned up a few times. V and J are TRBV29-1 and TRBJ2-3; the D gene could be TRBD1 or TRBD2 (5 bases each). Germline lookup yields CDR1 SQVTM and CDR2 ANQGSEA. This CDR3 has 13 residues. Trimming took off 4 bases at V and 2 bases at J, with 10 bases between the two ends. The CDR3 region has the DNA TGCAGCGTTGCCGGGACCTACACAGATACGCAGTATTTT. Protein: CSVAGTYTDTQYF.

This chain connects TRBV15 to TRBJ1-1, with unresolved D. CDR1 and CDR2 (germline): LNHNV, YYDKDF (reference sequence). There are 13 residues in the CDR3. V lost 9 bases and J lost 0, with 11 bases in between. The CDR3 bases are TGTGCCACGACGACTGGTCTGAACACTGAAGCTTTCTTT. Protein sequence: CATTTGLNTEAFF.

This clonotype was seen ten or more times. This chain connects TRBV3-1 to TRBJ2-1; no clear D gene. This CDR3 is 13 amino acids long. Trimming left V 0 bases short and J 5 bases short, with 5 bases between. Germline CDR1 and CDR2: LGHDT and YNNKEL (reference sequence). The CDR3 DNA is TGTGCCAGCAGCCAAGACCTAGACAATGAGCAGTTCTTC. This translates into CASSQDLDNEQFF.

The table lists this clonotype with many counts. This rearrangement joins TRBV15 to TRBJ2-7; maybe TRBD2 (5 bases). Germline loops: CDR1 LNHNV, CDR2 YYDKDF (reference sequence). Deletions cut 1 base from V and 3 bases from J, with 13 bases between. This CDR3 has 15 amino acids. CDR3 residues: CATSRGEGGIYEQYF. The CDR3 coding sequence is TGTGCCACCAGCAGAGGAGAGGGCGGAATCTACGAGCAGTACTTC.

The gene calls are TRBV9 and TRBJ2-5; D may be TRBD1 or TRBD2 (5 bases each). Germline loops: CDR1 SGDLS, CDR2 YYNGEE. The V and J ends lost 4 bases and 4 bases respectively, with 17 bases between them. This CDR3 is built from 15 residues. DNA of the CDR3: TGTGCCAGCAGCCCTTCCTGGGGGAAAGGAGAGACCCAGTACTTC. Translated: CASSPSWGKGETQYF.

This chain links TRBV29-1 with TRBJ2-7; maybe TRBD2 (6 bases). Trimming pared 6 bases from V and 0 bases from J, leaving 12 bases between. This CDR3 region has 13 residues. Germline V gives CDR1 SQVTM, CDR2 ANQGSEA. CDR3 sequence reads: CSVLAPSSYEQYF. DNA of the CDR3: TGCAGCGTCCTAGCGCCCAGCTCCTACGAGCAGTACTTC.

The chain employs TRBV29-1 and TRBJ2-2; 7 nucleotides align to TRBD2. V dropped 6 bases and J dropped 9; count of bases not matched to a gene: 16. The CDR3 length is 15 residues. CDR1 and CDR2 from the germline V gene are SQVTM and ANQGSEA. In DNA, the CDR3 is TGCAGCGTCCCCGCCTGGCGGGAGAGCCAATGGGAGCTGTTTTTT. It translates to CSVPAWRESQWELFF.

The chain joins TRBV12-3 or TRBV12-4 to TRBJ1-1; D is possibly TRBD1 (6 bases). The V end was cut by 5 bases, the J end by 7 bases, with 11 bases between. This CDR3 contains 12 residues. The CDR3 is CASSPGGLEAFF. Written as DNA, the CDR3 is TGTGCCAGCAGTCCCGGGGGCCTTGAAGCTTTCTTT.

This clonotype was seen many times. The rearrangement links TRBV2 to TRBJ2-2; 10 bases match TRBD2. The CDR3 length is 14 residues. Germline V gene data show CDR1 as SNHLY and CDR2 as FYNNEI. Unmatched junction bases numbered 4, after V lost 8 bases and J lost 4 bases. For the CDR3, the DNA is TGTGCCAGCGGCCGACTAGCGGGCACCGGGGAGCTGTTTTTT. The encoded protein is CASGRLAGTGELFF.

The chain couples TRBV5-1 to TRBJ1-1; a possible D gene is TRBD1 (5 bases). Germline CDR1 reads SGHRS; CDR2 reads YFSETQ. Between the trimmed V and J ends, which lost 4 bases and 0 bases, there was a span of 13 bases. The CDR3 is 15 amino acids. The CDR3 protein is CASSGDGIMNTEAFF. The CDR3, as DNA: TGCGCCAGCAGCGGGGACGGCATAATGAACACTGAAGCTTTCTTT.

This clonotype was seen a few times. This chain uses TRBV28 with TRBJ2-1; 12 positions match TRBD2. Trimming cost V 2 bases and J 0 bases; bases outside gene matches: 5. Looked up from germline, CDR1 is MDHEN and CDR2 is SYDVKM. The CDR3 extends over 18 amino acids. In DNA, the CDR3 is TGTGCCAGCAGTTTAGTTCTAGCGGGAGGGAGCTCCTACAATGAGCAGTTCTTC. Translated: CASSLVLAGGSSYNEQFF.

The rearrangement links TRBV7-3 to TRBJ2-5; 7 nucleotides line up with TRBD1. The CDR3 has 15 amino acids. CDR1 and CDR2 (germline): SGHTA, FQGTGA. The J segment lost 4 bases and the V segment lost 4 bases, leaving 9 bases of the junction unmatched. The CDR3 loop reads CASSSSTGMGETQYF. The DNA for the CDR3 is TGTGCCAGCAGCTCATCGACAGGGATGGGAGAGACCCAGTACTTC.